These T cell receptor beta chains were read from a single sample in a study of blood T cell repertoires in COVID-19. Using immunoSEQ multiplex PCR, the repertoire was profiled, and TCRdb retains in-frame clones only, with some absent. This table has about 83,000 clones, roughly 88% appearing once. The sample consisted of peripheral blood. All receptors derive from a human donor in a cohort sampled during active COVID-19. CDR3s include the opening cysteine and the closing phenylalanine or tryptophan. The order of the fields is CDR3 protein, CDR3 DNA, J gene, V gene, clone size, D gene. A D gene is named only where the DNA matches it firmly. Not all rows give a size; the values are once, few, many and, for expanded clones, a class.

cdr3_aa: CASSPGGRTSQTYNEQFF
cdr3_nt: TGTGCCAGCAGCCCAGGGGGGAGGACTAGCCAAACCTACAATGAGCAGTTCTTC
j_call: TRBJ2-1
v_call: TRBV9
clone_size: NA
d_call: NA

cdr3_aa: CASSGQGSDTQYF
cdr3_nt: TGTGCCAGCAGTGGGCAGGGCTCAGATACGCAGTATTTT
j_call: TRBJ2-3
v_call: TRBV6-4
clone_size: NA
d_call: NA

cdr3_aa: CASSQDLSFGNEQYF
cdr3_nt: TGCGCCAGCAGCCAAGATTTGAGCTTCGGGAACGAGCAGTACTTC
j_call: TRBJ2-7
v_call: TRBV4-3
clone_size: NA
d_call: NA

cdr3_aa: CASSMWTGGRYEQYF
cdr3_nt: TGTGCCAGCAGTATGTGGACAGGGGGCAGGTACGAGCAGTACTTC
j_call: TRBJ2-7
v_call: TRBV6-2/TRBV6-3
clone_size: NA
d_call: TRBD1

cdr3_aa: CASNRRRTGTSTDTQYF
cdr3_nt: TGTGCCAGCAATAGGAGGAGGACAGGTACTAGCACAGATACGCAGTATTTT
j_call: TRBJ2-3
v_call: TRBV28
clone_size: NA
d_call: TRBD1

cdr3_aa: CAISEGLAETFGEQFF
cdr3_nt: TGTGCCATCAGTGAAGGGCTAGCGGAGACGTTTGGTGAGCAGTTCTTC
j_call: TRBJ2-1
v_call: TRBV10-3
clone_size: NA
d_call: TRBD2

cdr3_aa: CASSPQQAQPQHF
cdr3_nt: TGTGCCAGCAGTCCGCAACAGGCGCAGCCCCAGCATTTT
j_call: TRBJ1-5
v_call: TRBV6-5
clone_size: NA
d_call: NA

cdr3_aa: CASSLGPSGSQETQYF
cdr3_nt: TGCGCCAGCAGCTTGGGACCTAGCGGATCACAAGAGACCCAGTACTTC
j_call: TRBJ2-5
v_call: TRBV5-1
clone_size: once
d_call: TRBD2

cdr3_aa: CASSAKRLNTEAFF
cdr3_nt: TGTGCCAGCAGTGCTAAGAGGCTGAACACTGAAGCTTTCTTT
j_call: TRBJ1-1
v_call: TRBV2
clone_size: few
d_call: NA

cdr3_aa: CASSPRQGGQETQYF
cdr3_nt: TGTGCCAGCAGCCCACGACAGGGGGGTCAAGAGACCCAGTACTTC
j_call: TRBJ2-5
v_call: TRBV7-9
clone_size: NA
d_call: TRBD1

cdr3_aa: CASSPAGGWNSPLHF
cdr3_nt: TGTGCCAGCTCACCAGCAGGGGGCTGGAATTCACCCCTCCACTTT
j_call: TRBJ1-6
v_call: TRBV18
clone_size: once
d_call: TRBD1

cdr3_aa: CASSLDRGEYNEQFF
cdr3_nt: TGTGCCAGCAGCTTAGACAGGGGGGAATACAATGAGCAGTTCTTC
j_call: TRBJ2-1
v_call: TRBV7-3
clone_size: NA
d_call: TRBD1

cdr3_aa: CASSPGQGAGSNQPQHF
cdr3_nt: TGTGCCAGCAGCCCCGGACAGGGGGCTGGTAGCAATCAGCCCCAGCATTTT
j_call: TRBJ1-5
v_call: TRBV7-9
clone_size: NA
d_call: TRBD1

cdr3_aa: CASSEVATGGYTF
cdr3_nt: TGTGCCAGCAGTGAAGTAGCTACAGGGGGCTACACCTTC
j_call: TRBJ1-2
v_call: TRBV6-1
clone_size: once
d_call: NA

cdr3_aa: CASSLEPQAEAFF
cdr3_nt: TGTGCCAGCAGTTTAGAACCCCAGGCTGAAGCTTTCTTT
j_call: TRBJ1-1
v_call: TRBV12-3/TRBV12-4
clone_size: NA
d_call: NA

cdr3_aa: CASSSPSGTRRETQYF
cdr3_nt: TGTGCCAGCAGCTCCCCCTCCGGGACTAGGAGAGAGACCCAGTACTTC
j_call: TRBJ2-5
v_call: TRBV2
clone_size: NA
d_call: TRBD2

cdr3_aa: CATRVGGNYGYTF
cdr3_nt: TGTGCCACCCGGGTGGGGGGGAACTATGGCTACACCTTC
j_call: TRBJ1-2
v_call: TRBV2
clone_size: NA
d_call: NA

cdr3_aa: CASIRDSSYNEQFF
cdr3_nt: TGTGCCAGCATTCGGGACAGCTCCTACAATGAGCAGTTCTTC
j_call: TRBJ2-1
v_call: TRBV28
clone_size: NA
d_call: TRBD1

cdr3_aa: CASRTGNTGELFF
cdr3_nt: TGTGCCAGCAGGACAGGGAACACCGGGGAGCTGTTTTTT
j_call: TRBJ2-2
v_call: TRBV12-3/TRBV12-4
clone_size: few
d_call: NA

cdr3_aa: CASSQPGTTYEQFF
cdr3_nt: TGTGCCAGCAGCCAGCCCGGGACTACTTATGAGCAGTTCTTC
j_call: TRBJ2-1
v_call: TRBV3-1/TRBV3-2
clone_size: NA
d_call: TRBD2

cdr3_aa: CASSERTGSYGYTF
cdr3_nt: TGTGCCAGCAGCGAACGGACAGGGAGTTATGGCTACACCTTC
j_call: TRBJ1-2
v_call: TRBV7-9
clone_size: NA
d_call: TRBD1

cdr3_aa: CASPEREGPDTQYF
cdr3_nt: TGTGCCAGCCCCGAGCGGGAGGGCCCAGATACGCAGTATTTT
j_call: TRBJ2-3
v_call: TRBV6-4
clone_size: NA
d_call: TRBD2

cdr3_aa: CASSPMQGEETQYF
cdr3_nt: TGTGCCAGCTCTCCGATGCAGGGTGAAGAGACCCAGTACTTC
j_call: TRBJ2-5
v_call: TRBV18
clone_size: NA
d_call: NA

cdr3_aa: CASSSVLTITRNEQFF
cdr3_nt: TGTGCCAGCAGCTCCGTCCTAACTATAACTAGAAATGAGCAGTTCTTC
j_call: TRBJ2-1
v_call: TRBV7-2
clone_size: NA
d_call: NA

cdr3_aa: CASSLGATENYEQYF
cdr3_nt: TGCGCCAGCAGCCTGGGAGCAACAGAGAACTACGAGCAGTACTTC
j_call: TRBJ2-7
v_call: TRBV5-1
clone_size: NA
d_call: NA

cdr3_aa: CASSRWTGAGMNTEAFF
cdr3_nt: TGCGCCAGCAGCCGATGGACAGGGGCAGGGATGAACACTGAAGCTTTCTTT
j_call: TRBJ1-1
v_call: TRBV5-1
clone_size: NA
d_call: TRBD1

cdr3_aa: CASSIDGANTGELFF
cdr3_nt: TGTGCCAGTAGTATAGATGGAGCGAACACCGGGGAGCTGTTTTTT
j_call: TRBJ2-2
v_call: TRBV19
clone_size: few
d_call: NA

cdr3_aa: CASSATGTENTEAFF
cdr3_nt: TGCGCCAGCAGCGCGACCGGGACAGAGAACACTGAAGCTTTCTTT
j_call: TRBJ1-1
v_call: TRBV5-1
clone_size: NA
d_call: TRBD1

cdr3_aa: CASSAQATDTQYF
cdr3_nt: TGTGCCAGCAGTGCACAGGCGACAGATACGCAGTATTTT
j_call: TRBJ2-3
v_call: TRBV6-4
clone_size: NA
d_call: NA

cdr3_aa: CASSYGGQPYGYTF
cdr3_nt: TGTGCCAGCAGTTACGGGGGACAGCCCTATGGCTACACCTTC
j_call: TRBJ1-2
v_call: TRBV6-5
clone_size: NA
d_call: TRBD1

cdr3_aa: CASSQGTYEQYF
cdr3_nt: TGTGCCAGCAGCCAAGGGACTTATGAGCAGTACTTC
j_call: TRBJ2-7
v_call: TRBV3-1/TRBV3-2
clone_size: NA
d_call: NA

cdr3_aa: CASSLGQVDAFF
cdr3_nt: TGTGCCAGCAGCTTAGGTCAGGTCGATGCTTTCTTT
j_call: TRBJ1-1
v_call: TRBV7-9
clone_size: NA
d_call: NA

cdr3_aa: CASSPTSGRSSYEQYF
cdr3_nt: TGTGCCAGCAGCCCAACCTCCGGAAGGAGCTCCTACGAGCAGTACTTC
j_call: TRBJ2-7
v_call: TRBV28
clone_size: once
d_call: NA

cdr3_aa: CASSEGPEGTLHF
cdr3_nt: TGTGCCAGCAGCGAGGGGCCGGAGGGGACCCTCCACTTT
j_call: TRBJ1-6
v_call: TRBV9
clone_size: NA
d_call: NA

cdr3_aa: CASIPRDRGFYGYTF
cdr3_nt: TGTGCCAGCATTCCGAGAGACAGGGGGTTCTATGGCTACACCTTC
j_call: TRBJ1-2
v_call: TRBV21-1
clone_size: NA
d_call: NA

cdr3_aa: CASTATSGRWETQYF
cdr3_nt: TGTGCCAGCACCGCGACTAGCGGGAGATGGGAGACCCAGTACTTC
j_call: TRBJ2-5
v_call: TRBV19
clone_size: once
d_call: TRBD2

cdr3_aa: CASSTRRKIEAFF
cdr3_nt: TGTGCCAGCAGCACTCGGCGGAAGATTGAAGCTTTCTTT
j_call: TRBJ1-1
v_call: TRBV21-1
clone_size: NA
d_call: NA

cdr3_aa: CASSQQENTEAFF
cdr3_nt: TGTGCCAGCAGCCAACAGGAGAACACTGAAGCTTTCTTT
j_call: TRBJ1-1
v_call: TRBV7-2
clone_size: NA
d_call: NA

cdr3_aa: CAWNPGTGSLEQYF
cdr3_nt: TGTGCCTGGAATCCCGGGACAGGCTCCCTCGAGCAGTACTTC
j_call: TRBJ2-7
v_call: TRBV30
clone_size: once
d_call: TRBD1

cdr3_aa: CASSSSTLTNTEAFF
cdr3_nt: TGTGCCAGCAGCTCTTCGACATTAACGAACACTGAAGCTTTCTTT
j_call: TRBJ1-1
v_call: TRBV7-3
clone_size: NA
d_call: NA

cdr3_aa: CASSPLANEQFF
cdr3_nt: TGTGCCAGCAGCCCCCTGGCCAATGAGCAGTTCTTC
j_call: TRBJ2-1
v_call: TRBV12-3/TRBV12-4
clone_size: NA
d_call: NA

cdr3_aa: CASSQDYGYTF
cdr3_nt: TGTGCCAGCAGCCAGGACTATGGCTACACCTTC
j_call: TRBJ1-2
v_call: TRBV7-9
clone_size: NA
d_call: NA

cdr3_aa: CASSYDGGVYNEQFF
cdr3_nt: TGCGCCAGCAGCTATGACGGGGGAGTCTACAATGAGCAGTTCTTC
j_call: TRBJ2-1
v_call: TRBV5-1
clone_size: NA
d_call: NA

cdr3_aa: CASSLRSNQPQHF
cdr3_nt: TGTGCCAGCAGCTTACGGTCCAATCAGCCCCAGCATTTT
j_call: TRBJ1-5
v_call: TRBV7-2
clone_size: few
d_call: NA

cdr3_aa: CASPRRSTTYEQYF
cdr3_nt: TGTGCCAGCCCCCGGAGGTCCACAACCTACGAGCAGTACTTC
j_call: TRBJ2-7
v_call: TRBV18
clone_size: few
d_call: NA

cdr3_aa: CASSYGGNNYGYTF
cdr3_nt: TGTGCCAGCAGTTACGGAGGTAATAACTATGGCTACACCTTC
j_call: TRBJ1-2
v_call: TRBV6-2/TRBV6-3
clone_size: once
d_call: NA

cdr3_aa: CASSWDSYNEQFF
cdr3_nt: TGTGCCAGCAGTTGGGACTCGTACAATGAGCAGTTCTTC
j_call: TRBJ2-1
v_call: TRBV6-2/TRBV6-3
clone_size: NA
d_call: NA